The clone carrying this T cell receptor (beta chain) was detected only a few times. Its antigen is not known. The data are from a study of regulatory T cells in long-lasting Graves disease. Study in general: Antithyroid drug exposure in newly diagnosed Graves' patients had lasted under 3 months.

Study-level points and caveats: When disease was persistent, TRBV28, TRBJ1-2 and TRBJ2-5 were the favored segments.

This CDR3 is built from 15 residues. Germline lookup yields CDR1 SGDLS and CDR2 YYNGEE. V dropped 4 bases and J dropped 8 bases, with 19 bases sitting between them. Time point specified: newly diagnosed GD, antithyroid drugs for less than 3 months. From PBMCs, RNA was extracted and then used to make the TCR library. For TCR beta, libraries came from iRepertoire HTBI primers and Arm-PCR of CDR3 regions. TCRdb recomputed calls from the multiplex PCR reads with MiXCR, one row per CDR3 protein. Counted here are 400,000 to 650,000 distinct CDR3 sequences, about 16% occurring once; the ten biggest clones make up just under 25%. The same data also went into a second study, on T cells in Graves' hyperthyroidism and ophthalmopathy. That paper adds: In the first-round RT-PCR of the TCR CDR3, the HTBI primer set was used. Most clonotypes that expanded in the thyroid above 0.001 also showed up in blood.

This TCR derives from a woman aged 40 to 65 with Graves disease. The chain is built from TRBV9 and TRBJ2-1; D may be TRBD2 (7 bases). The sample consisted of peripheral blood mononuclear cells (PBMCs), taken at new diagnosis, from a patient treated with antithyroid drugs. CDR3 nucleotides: TGTGCCAGCAGCTCCGAGGGGGGGCGGGTGGATGAGCAGTTCTTC. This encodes CASSSEGGRVDEQFF.